Below, 11 T cell receptor beta chains from the same sample are listed, as sequenced in a study of T cell responses to AZD1222 COVID-19 vaccine. TCRdb's table, derived via immunoSEQ multiplex PCR, lists solely in-frame clones and lacks some. The sample holds 90,000 to 120,000 clones, around nine tenths seen once. The sequencing used peripheral blood, collected 28 days after the second AZD1222 dose. The receptor set was obtained from an adult who received the AZD1222 COVID-19 vaccine.

This clone appeared once. CDR3 residues: CASSPVYEQYF. DNA of the CDR3: TGTGCCAGCAGCCCTGTCTACGAGCAGTACTTC. V gene TRBV7-9 combines with J gene TRBJ2-7; no clear D gene. The CDR3 extends over 11 amino acids. Trimming took 5 bases from V and 3 from J, leaving 5 bases between them. The germline V gene encodes CDR1 SEHNR and CDR2 FQNEAQ (reference sequence).

This chain joins TRBV19 and TRBJ2-2; TRBD1 matches 8 bases. The J segment lost 0 bases and the V segment lost 9 bases, leaving 6 bases of the junction unmatched. This CDR3 has 15 amino acids. Germline lookup yields CDR1 LNHDA and CDR2 SQIVND (reference sequence). The CDR3 DNA follows: TGTGCCAGCTATCAGACAGGGGCGAACACCGGGGAGCTGTTTTTT. Its translation is CASYQTGANTGELFF.

This chain uses TRBV28 with TRBJ2-7; no reliable D call. The germline V and J ends were trimmed by 6 bases and 0 bases, with 9 bases remaining between them. CDR1 is MDHEN and CDR2 is SYDVKM in the germline V gene. The CDR3 length is 13 residues. The CDR3 reads CASSSGLSYEQYF. CDR3 DNA sequence: TGTGCCAGCAGCTCGGGCCTCTCCTACGAGCAGTACTTC.

This sequence joins TRBV27 and TRBJ2-7, with TRBD2 identical over 11 bases. CDR3 length: 14 residues. J was trimmed by 6 bases and V by 6 bases; bases with no gene match: 7. The V gene's germline CDR1 is MNHEY and CDR2 SMNVEV (reference sequence). CDR3 DNA sequence: TGTGCCAGCAGGTTAGCGGGAGGGATGGGCGAGCAGTACTTC. Encoded protein: CASRLAGGMGEQYF.

This chain joins TRBV14 and TRBJ2-5, with 8 bases lining up with TRBD1. CDR1 is SGHDN, CDR2 FVKESK, per germline. This CDR3 contains 20 residues. V was clipped by 0 bases and J by 2 bases; unmatched bases: 17. The CDR3 DNA sequence: TGTGCCAGCAGCCAAGATGGGAGGACAGGGAGAATAAGCGGGCAAGAGACCCAGTACTTC. Its protein is CASSQDGRTGRISGQETQYF. Combining the CDR3 with reference TRBV14 and TRBJ2-5 gives the whole variable domain EAGVTQFPSHSVIEKGQTVTLRCDPISGHDNLYWYRRVMGKEIKFLLHFVKESKQDESGMPNNRFLAERTGGTYSTLKVQPAELEDSGVYFCASSQDGRTGRISGQETQYFGPGTRLLVL.

The gene calls are TRBV6-1 and TRBJ1-4; D ambiguous. V was pared by 1 base and J by 8 bases, with 17 bases between. Germline assignment: CDR1 MNHNS and CDR2 SASEGT. This CDR3 has 16 residues. CDR3 sequence reads: CASSEGVTQRGEKLFF. The CDR3 DNA follows: TGTGCCAGCAGTGAAGGGGTAACACAGAGAGGGGAAAAACTGTTTTTT.

The CDR3 loop is CASSQEGGPSSYEQYF. The CDR3 nucleotides are TGTGCCAGCAGCCAAGAAGGGGGCCCTAGCTCCTACGAGCAGTACTTC. This chain links TRBV4-2 with TRBJ2-7; 7 bases are shared with TRBD1. V dropped 0 bases and J dropped 0; count of bases not matched to a gene: 5. There are 16 residues in the CDR3. Germline lookup yields CDR1 LGHNA and CDR2 YNFKEQ.

The chain couples TRBV6-4 to TRBJ1-2; no reliable D call. The CDR3 covers 12 residues. Germline CDR1 is MRHNA and CDR2 is SNTAGT. Trimming stripped 2 bases from V and 3 bases from J, with 4 bases between. The DNA for the CDR3 is TGTGCCAGCAGTGACGACGACTATGGCTACACCTTC. This encodes CASSDDDYGYTF.

The CDR3 sequence is CASSVRDGGIYEQYF. The CDR3 DNA sequence: TGTGCCAGCAGCGTAAGAGACGGGGGGATATACGAGCAGTACTTC. The V gene is TRBV9, the J gene TRBJ2-7, with 7 positions matching TRBD2. In germline, CDR1 is SGDLS, CDR2 YYNGEE. The J segment lost 4 bases and the V segment lost 1 base, leaving 8 bases of the junction unmatched. The CDR3 has 15 amino acids.

This chain connects TRBV11-2 to TRBJ1-1; no reliable D call. With 3 bases removed from V and 3 bases from J, the gap between germline ends came to 17 bases. Germline CDR1 reads SGHAT; CDR2 reads FQNNGV. The CDR3 has 16 amino acids. The CDR3 sequence: CASSLGLTVADTEAFF. CDR3 nucleotides: TGTGCCAGCAGCTTGGGCCTGACGGTCGCCGACACTGAAGCTTTCTTT.

This sequence joins TRBV11-1 and TRBJ2-5, with D hard to call. In germline, CDR1 is SGHAT, CDR2 FQDESV (reference sequence). V shed 2 bases and J shed 2 bases, with 0 bases lying between them. The CDR3 loop spans 11 amino acids. CDR3: CASSLQETQYF. In DNA, the CDR3 is TGTGCCAGCAGCTTACAAGAGACCCAGTACTTC.